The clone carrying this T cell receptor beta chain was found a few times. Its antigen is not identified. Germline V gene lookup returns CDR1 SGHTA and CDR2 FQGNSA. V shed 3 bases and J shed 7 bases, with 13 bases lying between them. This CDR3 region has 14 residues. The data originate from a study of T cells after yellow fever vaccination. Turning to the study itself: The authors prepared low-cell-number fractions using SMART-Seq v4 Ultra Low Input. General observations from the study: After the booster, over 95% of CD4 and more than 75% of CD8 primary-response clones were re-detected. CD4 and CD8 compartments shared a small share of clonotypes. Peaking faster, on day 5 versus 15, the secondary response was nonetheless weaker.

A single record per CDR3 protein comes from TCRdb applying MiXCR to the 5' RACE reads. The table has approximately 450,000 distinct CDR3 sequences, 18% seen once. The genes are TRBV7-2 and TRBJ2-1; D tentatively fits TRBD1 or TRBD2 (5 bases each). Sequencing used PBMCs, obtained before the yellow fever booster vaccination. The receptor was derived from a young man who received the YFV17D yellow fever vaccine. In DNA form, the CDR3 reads TGTGCCAGCAGCTTGGGGGTTGGAAGAAATGAGCAGTTCTTC. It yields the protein CASSLGVGRNEQFF.